The TCR beta chain under discussion was sequenced for a study of T cell responses to AZD1222 COVID-19 vaccine. Sequencing used immunoSEQ multiplex PCR; TCRdb keeps in-frame clones, though not all of them. The table shows 150,000 to 190,000 clones, with 90% occurring only once. Germline CDR1 is KGHSH and CDR2 is LQKENI. Trimming took 1 base from V and 5 from J, leaving 14 bases between them. The CDR3 extends over 15 amino acids. The gene calls are TRBV18 and TRBJ1-1; D is unresolved. This TCR was sampled from an adult in good health. The sample was peripheral blood, taken on day 0 of AZD1222 vaccination. The CDR3 spells CASSPREGVGTEAFF. CDR3 sequence (DNA): TGTGCCAGCTCACCACGTGAGGGAGTAGGAACTGAAGCTTTCTTT.